A selection of T cell receptor beta chains follows, all from one sample in a study of cytomegalovirus exposure and HLA in healthy donors. Sequenced by immunoSEQ multiplex PCR; TCRdb stores in-frame clones only, minus some. The repertoire has about 180,000 clones, over 70% of them found once; the top ten carry around 0.52%. Specimen: PBMCs. All receptors come from a woman between 50 and 59 years old in good health and CMV-seronegative. CDR3s include the opening cysteine and the closing phenylalanine or tryptophan. The D gene is left open where the match is weak. Expanded clones are given a class, and other clones once, few, many or no size at all.

15	-	-	TRBV5-1	TRBJ2-1	CASSQSGFSYNEQFF	TGCGCCAGCAGCCAGAGCGGGTTCTCCTACAATGAGCAGTTCTTC
13	TRBD1	-	TRBV30	TRBJ1-3	CAHTGGSGNTIYF	TGTGCTCACACAGGGGGCTCTGGAAACACCATATATTTT
13	-	-	TRBV15	TRBJ2-7	CATSRGGNYEQYF	TGTGCCACCAGCAGAGGAGGCAACTACGAGCAGTACTTC
15	TRBD2	-	TRBV28	TRBJ2-7	CASSLLAGGKDEQYF	TGTGCCAGCAGTTTATTAGCGGGAGGGAAGGACGAGCAGTACTTC
13	-	-	TRBV29-1	TRBJ1-1	CSACSGTFTEAFF	TGCAGCGCCTGCTCAGGGACATTCACTGAAGCTTTCTTT
16	TRBD2	-	TRBV7-7	TRBJ2-5	CASSLGLAGPQETQYF	TGTGCCAGCAGCTTAGGTCTAGCGGGGCCCCAAGAGACCCAGTACTTC
16	-	few	TRBV9	TRBJ2-1	CASSPSQSLINNEQFF	TGTGCCAGCAGCCCTTCACAGTCCCTGATAAACAATGAGCAGTTCTTC
17	-	once	TRBV7-9	TRBJ1-1	CASSLASGSRWATEAFF	TGTGCCAGCAGCTTAGCCTCGGGGAGCCGATGGGCCACTGAAGCTTTCTTT
15	TRBD1	-	TRBV28	TRBJ2-3	CASNEGGQGRYEGYF	TGTGCCAGCAACGAGGGGGGACAGGGGAGATACGAGGGGTATTTT
14	-	-	TRBV29-1	TRBJ1-2	CSVGSSTANYGYTF	TGCAGCGTTGGTTCCTCGACTGCGAACTATGGCTACACCTTC
13	TRBD2	-	TRBV5-1	TRBJ2-7	CASSPAGGYEQYF	TGCGCCAGCAGCCCGGCGGGAGGCTACGAGCAGTACTTC
16	TRBD1	few	TRBV5-4	TRBJ1-4	CASSLITGQGDEKLFF	TGTGCCAGCAGCCTGATCACGGGACAGGGAGATGAAAAACTGTTTTTT
13	-	once	TRBV5-1	TRBJ2-5	CASSLSPQETQYF	TGCGCCAGCAGCTTGTCTCCCCAAGAGACCCAGTACTTC
15	TRBD1	-	TRBV11-3	TRBJ2-5	CASSSLRDREETQYF	TGTGCCAGCAGCTCCCTCCGGGACAGAGAAGAGACCCAGTACTTC
11	-	-	TRBV20-1	TRBJ1-5	CSGGRGKPQHF	TGCAGTGGGGGCAGGGGCAAGCCCCAGCATTTT
16	-	-	TRBV28	TRBJ2-1	CASDGPSQTRRGEQFF	TGTGCCAGTGATGGACCCTCCCAGACTAGACGGGGTGAGCAGTTCTTC
13	-	-	TRBV28	TRBJ2-3	CASSPNLPVTQYF	TGTGCCAGCAGCCCGAATCTTCCGGTTACGCAGTATTTT
16	TRBD1	-	TRBV7-8	TRBJ2-1	CASSQQGALIYNEQFF	TGTGCCAGCAGCCAACAGGGGGCGCTTATCTACAATGAGCAGTTCTTC
20	TRBD1	-	TRBV19	TRBJ2-6	CASRGTGVAAIPPGANVLTF	TGTGCCAGTAGGGGGACAGGGGTGGCCGCAATACCTCCTGGGGCCAACGTCCTGACTTTC
16	TRBD1	few	TRBV18	TRBJ1-5	CASSPQGAPGNQPQHF	TGTGCCAGCTCACCACAGGGGGCGCCGGGCAATCAGCCCCAGCATTTT
13	-	-	TRBV6-6	TRBJ1-1	CASSSSSGAEAFF	TGTGCCAGCAGTTCGTCTTCCGGGGCTGAAGCTTTCTTT
17	TRBD2	-	TRBV13	TRBJ2-5	CASSPPGLSGKAETQYF	TGTGCCAGCAGCCCGCCGGGACTATCTGGAAAGGCAGAGACCCAGTACTTC
15	TRBD1	-	TRBV5-1	TRBJ2-1	CASSSTGGAQYEQFF	TGCGCCAGCAGCTCCACAGGGGGCGCGCAGTATGAGCAGTTCTTC
15	TRBD2	-	TRBV9	TRBJ2-5	CASSKGLAAQETQYF	TGTGCCAGCAGCAAGGGACTAGCGGCTCAAGAGACCCAGTACTTC
18	-	-	TRBV5-1	TRBJ2-7	CASSPRTVGEFSTYEQYF	TGCGCCAGCAGCCCGAGGACAGTCGGAGAATTTAGCACCTACGAGCAGTACTTC
15	TRBD1	-	TRBV30	TRBJ1-1	CAWSEFRGTNTEAFF	TGTGCCTGGAGTGAGTTCAGGGGGACCAACACTGAAGCTTTCTTT
13	-	-	TRBV27	TRBJ1-1	CASSLSQGTEAFF	TGTGCCAGCAGTTTATCCCAGGGGACTGAAGCTTTCTTT
14	-	-	TRBV18	TRBJ2-7	CASSIQGTLDEQYF	TGTGCCAGCTCGATCCAGGGCACCCTCGACGAGCAGTACTTC
14	TRBD1	-	TRBV7-9	TRBJ1-1	CASSLQGEGTEAFF	TGTGCCAGCAGCTTACAGGGGGAAGGCACTGAAGCTTTCTTT
15	-	-	TRBV6-5	TRBJ1-3	CASSYSIGSGNTIYF	TGTGCCAGCAGTTACTCGATCGGTTCTGGAAACACCATATATTTT
15	-	-	TRBV9	TRBJ2-7	CASTKDLAASYEQYF	TGTGCCAGCACGAAGGATTTAGCCGCCTCCTACGAGCAGTACTTC
11	TRBD1	-	TRBV6-5	TRBJ1-1	CASSSGTVAFF	TGTGCCAGCAGCTCCGGGACAGTGGCTTTCTTT
14	TRBD1	-	TRBV28	TRBJ1-3	CATGTGGSGNTIYF	TGTGCCACCGGGACAGGGGGCTCTGGAAACACCATATATTTT
18	-	-	TRBV28	TRBJ2-1	CASSLSAGALPPYNEQFF	TGTGCCAGCAGTTTAAGCGCGGGGGCCCTCCCCCCCTACAATGAGCAGTTCTTC
14	TRBD1	-	TRBV2	TRBJ2-7	CASTWTGGVNEQYF	TGTGCCAGTACATGGACAGGGGGCGTGAACGAGCAGTACTTC
17	-	-	TRBV7-8	TRBJ1-3	CASSLAISQGSGNTIYF	TGTGCCAGCAGCTTAGCGATATCTCAGGGGTCTGGAAACACCATATATTTT
14	TRBD1	-	TRBV10-2	TRBJ2-7	CASRDGQGAYEQYF	TGCGCCAGCAGGGACGGACAGGGGGCCTACGAGCAGTACTTC
14	-	-	TRBV11-2	TRBJ1-1	CASSPNRANTEAFF	TGTGCCAGCAGCCCGAACAGGGCGAACACTGAAGCTTTCTTT
15	TRBD2	-	TRBV6-1	TRBJ2-4	CASILSGGAENIQYF	TGTGCCAGCATCCTTAGCGGGGGGGCCGAAAACATTCAGTACTTC
12	-	-	TRBV5-6	TRBJ1-1	CASSFSGTEAFF	TGTGCCAGCAGCTTTAGTGGCACTGAAGCTTTCTTT
15	-	-	TRBV7-9	TRBJ2-5	CASRYGGRGEETQYF	TGTGCCAGCCGATATGGCGGCAGGGGAGAAGAGACCCAGTACTTC
17	TRBD1	-	TRBV23-1	TRBJ2-7	CASSHGPAGQGSYEQYF	TGCGCCAGCAGTCACGGCCCCGCTGGACAGGGTAGCTACGAGCAGTACTTC
12	-	once	TRBV7-6	TRBJ2-5	CASSLNRETQYF	TGTGCCAGCAGCTTAAATCGGGAGACCCAGTACTTC
13	TRBD1	once	TRBV15	TRBJ1-5	CATSGGFGQPQHF	TGTGCCACTTCAGGGGGGTTCGGTCAGCCCCAGCATTTT
14	-	-	TRBV6-6	TRBJ1-3	CASRTPSPGNTIYF	TGTGCCAGCAGAACTCCAAGCCCCGGAAACACCATATATTTT
13	-	-	TRBV5-6	TRBJ1-2	CASSSPPSSGYTF	TGTGCCAGCAGCTCCCCCCCCAGTTCTGGCTACACCTTC
14	-	-	TRBV7-9	TRBJ2-5	CASSYLAVQETQYF	TGTGCCAGCAGCTACTTAGCAGTCCAAGAGACCCAGTACTTC
15	-	-	TRBV28	TRBJ2-7	CASSESGILTYEQYF	TGTGCCAGCAGTGAATCAGGGATCCTGACCTACGAGCAGTACTTC
14	-	-	TRBV6-1	TRBJ1-5	CASQGRQGFGPQHF	TGTGCCAGCCAAGGGCGTCAGGGGTTCGGGCCCCAGCATTTT
19	-	-	TRBV14	TRBJ2-6	CASSQEEVGRLSGANVLTF	TGTGCCAGCAGCCAAGAGGAGGTAGGGCGACTCTCTGGGGCCAACGTCCTGACTTTC
15	TRBD1	-	TRBV5-4	TRBJ2-7	CASSLGGRGTEEQYF	TGTGCCAGCAGCTTGGGGGGCAGGGGGACGGAGGAGCAGTACTTC
13	TRBD1	-	TRBV15	TRBJ2-7	CATWGQGSGEQYF	TGTGCCACCTGGGGACAGGGGAGCGGCGAGCAGTACTTC
15	TRBD1	few	TRBV15	TRBJ2-7	CATSRDTGQGGEQYF	TGTGCCACCAGCAGAGATACCGGACAGGGGGGCGAGCAGTACTTC
16	-	-	TRBV11-1	TRBJ2-2	CASSLNPQGNTGELFF	TGTGCCAGCAGCTTAAACCCACAGGGGAACACCGGGGAGCTGTTTTTT
13	-	-	TRBV28	TRBJ1-2	CASSSQQDPGYTF	TGTGCCAGCAGTTCCCAACAGGACCCTGGCTACACCTTC